The clone carrying this T cell receptor beta chain was observed many times. The antigen is unknown. A TCRbeta library incorporating unique molecular identifiers was prepared. TCRdb ran MiXCR on the PCR reads and lists one entry per CDR3 protein. The table lists roughly 200,000 distinct CDR3 sequences, around 7% of them singletons. V shed 0 bases and J shed 2 bases, with 4 bases lying between them. The CDR3 covers 13 residues. The germline CDR1 and CDR2 sequences are MNHEY and SVGAGI. The sample comes from a study of T-cell reconstitution after alpha-beta-depleted transplantation in children. General study findings and limits: Fresh T-cell production supplied most of the T-cell counts and diversity seen one year after transplant. The high TCRbeta diversity at day 60 in some patients came from surviving recipient T cells and thymic progenitors. About two months after transplant, alpha-beta T cells reportedly came from several hundred expanded graft clones.

This chain joins TRBV6-5 and TRBJ2-5; D is ambiguous. Sequences were derived from PBMCs, sampled before TCRalphabeta/CD19-depleted stem cell transplant. The clonotype comes from a boy younger than 10 with acute lymphoblastic leukemia, due to receive a stem cell transplant. The CDR3 is CASSYSNQETQYF. The CDR3 DNA follows: TGTGCCAGCAGTTACTCAAATCAAGAGACCCAGTACTTC.